The source of this TCR beta chain is a study of T cells in Graves' hyperthyroidism and ophthalmopathy. Germline CDR1 reads MNHNS; CDR2 reads SASEGT. V lost 4 bases and J lost 0, with 6 bases in between. CDR3 size: 13 residues. The study's findings and limits: Stable hyperthyroidism was separated from ophthalmopathy by a model based on 13 V-J features.

The sample holds many counts of this clonotype. Its antigen remains unknown. There were TCR beta CDR3 regions amplified from RNA transcripts. The TCR CDR3 was amplified in a first-round RT-PCR using the HTBI primer set. TCRdb itself ran the multiplex PCR reads through MiXCR, one entry per CDR3 protein. The data contain about 250,000 distinct CDR3 sequences, around 15% of them singletons. This TCR derives from a woman between 50 and 59 years old with Graves' hyperthyroidism that later progressed to Graves' ophthalmopathy. V usage is TRBV6-1 and J usage is TRBJ2-5; tentatively, D is TRBD1 (6 bases). Sequencing used blood. The CDR3 loop reads CASSGDNQETQYF. As DNA, the CDR3 is TGTGCCAGCAGTGGGGACAACCAAGAGACCCAGTACTTC.